These T cell receptor beta chains were read from a single sample in a study of control samples from healthy donors and cancer patients. Generated by immunoSEQ multiplex PCR, the TCRdb table keeps only in-frame clones and is missing some. The data contain 55,000 to 70,000 clones, 85% to 90% of them seen just once; the ten biggest clones take up over 5%. Specimen: PBMCs. Every receptor here comes from a man in his 60s with colorectal cancer. The conserved cysteine and the conserved F or W are not part of the CDR3 here. Where a row states a size, it is once, few, many or the class of an expanded clone; other rows omit it.

TRBV5-6	TRBJ1-2	.	ASTGDRGRSYGYT
TRBV25-1	TRBJ1-6	once	ASSGAGSYNSPLH
TRBV5-1	TRBJ2-7	.	ASSSTYTYEQY
TRBV7-3	TRBJ2-5	few	ASSLNAVPTETQY
TRBV5-4	TRBJ2-7	.	ASSLTPGGITYEQY
TRBV27	TRBJ2-1	.	ASSPRRGGTYNEQF
TRBV11-2	TRBJ1-2	once	ASSLALGDYGYT
TRBV18	TRBJ1-5	.	ASSTEEYSNQPQH
TRBV11-3	TRBJ2-7	.	ASSRLGSSTYEQY
TRBV3-1/TRBV3-2	TRBJ2-5	.	ASSRLAVFGETQY
TRBV5-1	TRBJ1-2	.	ASSLAGANYGYT
TRBV12-3/TRBV12-4	TRBJ1-6	.	ASRQDNSPLH
TRBV2	TRBJ2-1	.	ASSEAAWGNEQF
TRBV6-2/TRBV6-3	TRBJ2-3	.	ASSYSRSRGSTDTQY
TRBV6-5	TRBJ1-1	.	ASSRNRVTPEAF
TRBV18	TRBJ1-1	.	ASSPPGRGNTEAF
TRBV6-2/TRBV6-3	TRBJ2-7	.	ASSSTARGNEQY
TRBV4-1	TRBJ1-2	.	ASSQDPGDSWLYGYT
TRBV18	TRBJ2-1	.	ASSSNSGTGRNNEQF
TRBV30	TRBJ1-3	.	AWSVLTSGNTIY
TRBV5-5	TRBJ1-3	.	ASSLVWSAGNTIY
TRBV27	TRBJ2-1	.	ASSYSSEQF
TRBV19	TRBJ1-2	.	ASLPSALWDGYT
TRBV3-1/TRBV3-2	TRBJ1-5	.	ASSQTPGPSNQPQH
TRBV4-2	TRBJ2-3	.	ASSQELRLAGTDTQY
TRBV14	TRBJ1-2	.	ASSQMVDGYT
TRBV11-2	TRBJ2-3	.	ASESSSGFSTDTQY
TRBV9	TRBJ1-2	.	ASSAPGQYYGYT
TRBV5-1	TRBJ1-1	.	ASSNGTPLRRTEAF
TRBV4-3	TRBJ1-1	once	ASSQDRVRAF
TRBV11-2	TRBJ2-1	.	ASSFGRGNVYEQF
TRBV14	TRBJ1-1	.	ASSQDQGRVNTEAF
TRBV7-8	TRBJ2-5	.	ASSSAYSGEVARETQY
TRBV20-1	TRBJ2-1	.	SASTTGGSSYNEQF
TRBV6-5	TRBJ2-1	.	ASSLQGSHNEQF
TRBV7-6	TRBJ2-1	.	ASSLGLAGGKNEQF
TRBV19	TRBJ2-3	.	ASSIAGTRTDTQY
TRBV29-1	TRBJ2-7	.	SVADRFSYEQY
TRBV6-5	TRBJ1-2	few	ASSYGLGRGTYGYT
TRBV7-9	TRBJ1-6	.	ASSLAGDPNSPLH
TRBV14	TRBJ1-1	once	ASRPQTGLNTEAF
TRBV21-1	TRBJ1-5	.	ASSPCLGQLDNQPQH
TRBV5-1	TRBJ2-7	few	ASWTGTNSYEQY
TRBV7-2	TRBJ2-5	.	ASSRELAGTAQQETQY
TRBV27	TRBJ2-7	.	ASSLKASGGAHEQY
TRBV9	TRBJ2-1	once	ASSVELAGAFYNEQF
TRBV11-2	TRBJ2-5	.	ASSPRHDSYQETQY
TRBV6-5	TRBJ2-5	.	ASSTGQGWQETQY
TRBV5-1	TRBJ1-2	.	ASSKDSTYGYT
TRBV6-2/TRBV6-3	TRBJ1-5	.	ASSWDRSKH
TRBV5-4	TRBJ2-2	.	ASSFASGGRNTGELF
TRBV6-5	TRBJ1-2	.	ASSPTGNQDYGYT
TRBV12-2	TRBJ2-7	.	ASRLARGQDSVQQY